Below, 23 T cell receptor beta chains from the same sample are listed, as sequenced in a study of tumor-infiltrating lymphocytes in primary liver carcinoma. In addition to blood RNA drawn from unsorted whole blood, germline DNA was extracted. Priming with a constant-region primer yielded TCR beta cDNA from roughly 500 ng total RNA. A slightly modified ARM-PCR protocol with three nested multiplex PCR rounds produced these TCR beta libraries. Rounds one and two of PCR, each of approximately 11 cycles, were primed with TRBV1-TRBV30 forward primers and a C-beta reverse primer. Using its own MiXCR run on the multiplex PCR reads, TCRdb lists one record per CDR3 protein. Of nearly 200,000 distinct CDR3 sequences in the sample, less than 70% were seen once. The sample comprised peripheral blood. The receptors originated from a woman aged 55-70 years with primary liver carcinoma and hepatitis B virus infection.

About this clonotype itself: A much larger clonotype is one base distant, so this may be a read error. This chain uses TRBV4-1 with TRBJ2-3, with no clear D. The CDR3 has 16 residues. The germline V gene encodes CDR1 MGHRA and CDR2 YSYEKL. As DNA, the CDR3 is TGCGCCAGCGGCCAAGATACGGGTGTGCTCACAGATACGCAGTATTTT. This encodes CASGQDTGVLTDTQYF.

This clonotype was detected a few times. The rearrangement joins TRBV12-5 to TRBJ2-1; TRBD2 might be the D (5 bases). V was shortened by 0 bases and J by 11 bases, with 14 bases between the two germline ends. Germline V lookup: CDR1 LGHNT, CDR2 FRNRAP. CDR3 size: 14 residues. The CDR3 nucleotides are TGTGCTAGTGGTTTGGTGGAGGCATCGAGGAAGCAGTTCTTC. Encoded protein: CASGLVEASRKQFF.

This clonotype was seen repeatedly, ten times or more. The J gene is TRBJ2-1, the V gene TRBV14, with D unresolved. Trimming removed 2 bases at V and 4 bases at J, with 6 bases between. Germline V CDR1 and CDR2: SGHDN, FVKESK. This CDR3 region has 13 residues. The CDR3 loop reads CASSQRKYNEQFF. CDR3 sequence (DNA): TGTGCCAGCAGCCAAAGGAAGTACAATGAGCAGTTCTTC.

V and J are TRBV4-2 and TRBJ2-2, with 11 bases lining up with TRBD2. This CDR3 comprises 16 residues. Germline assignment: CDR1 LGHNA and CDR2 YNFKEQ. The junction had 6 bases not matched to a gene; V was cut back by 0 bases and J by 9 bases. CDR3 sequence: CASSQELAGGGRELFF. The CDR3 DNA sequence: TGTGCCAGCAGCCAAGAATTAGCGGGAGGGGGCAGGGAGCTGTTTTTT.

V usage is TRBV11-2 and J usage is TRBJ1-1, with D maybe TRBD1 (6 bases). Germline values: CDR1 SGHAT, CDR2 FQNNGV. Trimming pared 0 bases from V and 4 bases from J, leaving 12 bases between. The CDR3 consists of 15 residues. The CDR3 here is CASSLDVTGGTEAFF. CDR3 DNA sequence: TGTGCCAGCAGCTTAGACGTGACAGGAGGCACTGAAGCTTTCTTT.

This clonotype was picked up one time. This may arise from a read error, as a much more abundant clone is one base away. The V gene is TRBV5-5, the J gene TRBJ1-5; weak D call: TRBD1 (6 bases). Germline V gives CDR1 SGHKS, CDR2 YYEKEE (reference sequence). The CDR3 has 14 residues. The CDR3, as DNA: TGTGCCAGCAGCTTGGCAGGGGCGGGTCAGCCCCGGCATTTT. Translated, it gives CASSLAGAGQPRHF.

Concerning this clonotype: A much larger clone sits a single nucleotide away, making a read error possible. The chain employs TRBV10-3 and TRBJ2-7; the match to TRBD2 covers 10 bases. The length of the CDR3 is 14 residues. CDR1 and CDR2 from the germline V gene are ENHRY and SYGVKD. The trim removed 7 bases at V and 3 bases at J, leaving 6 bases unmatched. The CDR3, as DNA: TGTGCCATCACTCAAGCGGGAGGGCACTACGAGCAGTACTTC. This encodes CAITQAGGHYEQYF.

This clonotype was recorded once. A read error is likely, as this CDR3 ends without the conserved phenylalanine or tryptophan. V is TRBV11-2 and J is TRBJ1-2, with 9 bases identical to TRBD1. The CDR3 runs to 14 residues. Germline lookup yields CDR1 SGHAT and CDR2 FQNNGV. The J segment lost 10 bases and the V segment lost 7 bases, leaving 13 bases of the junction unmatched. The CDR3 DNA reads as TGTGCCAGCAACCAGGGGGGACAGGGCATTGCCTACACCTTG. Translated: CASNQGGQGIAYTL.

Concerning this clonotype: This may arise from a read error, as a much more abundant clone is one base away. J is TRBJ2-1 and V is TRBV29-1; D possibly uses TRBD1 or TRBD2 (6 bases each). Per the germline V gene, CDR1 is SQVTM and CDR2 is ANQGSEA. CDR3 size: 12 residues. The CDR3 is CIVRGAYNEQFF. The CDR3 DNA sequence: TGCATCGTAAGGGGGGCCTACAATGAGCAGTTCTTC.

The chain links TRBV28 to TRBJ2-3; no clear D. This CDR3 has 14 residues. The germline gives CDR1 MDHEN, CDR2 SYDVKM. V dropped 6 bases and J dropped 5 bases, with 15 bases sitting between them. CDR3 coding DNA: TGTGCCAGCAGCTTTTTGTCTGGCATAGATACGCAGTATTTT. Translated: CASSFLSGIDTQYF.

A single count supports this clonotype. At one end, the junction sequence differs from germline, possibly due to a read error. The chain is built from TRBV28 and TRBJ2-5; no reliable D call. The CDR3 extends over 12 amino acids. The germline V gene has CDR1 MDHEN and CDR2 SYDVKM. This CDR3 is CASSLGVKTHYF. The CDR3 bases are TGTGCCAGCAGTTTAGGTGTTAAGACCCACTACTTC. Full variable domain (missing parts from reference TRBV28 and TRBJ2-5): DVKVTQSSRYLVKRTGEKVFLECVQDMDHENMFWYRQDPGLGLRLIYFSYDVKMKEKGDIPEGYSVSREKKERFSLILESASTNQTSMYLCASSLGVKTHYFGPGTRLLVL.

The genes are TRBV11-2 and TRBJ2-5; 8 positions match TRBD2. The CDR3 extends over 14 amino acids. The germline gives CDR1 SGHAT, CDR2 FQNNGV. V shed 7 bases and J 4 bases; nucleotides not matched to a gene: 8. The CDR3 bases are TGTGCCAGCAACTCATCGCTAGCGGGAGAGACCCAGTACTTC. Its translation: CASNSSLAGETQYF.

In the case of this clonotype: The missing conserved phenylalanine or tryptophan at the end of this CDR3 makes a read error likely. The CDR3 spells CAIKSGLNSGSTGELFL. The CDR3, as DNA: TGTGCCATAAAATCCGGACTGAATAGTGGCTCCACCGGGGAACTGTTTCTT. The chain employs TRBV10-3 and TRBJ2-2; weak D call: TRBD2 (5 bases). Germline CDR1 and CDR2: ENHRY and SYGVKD. The CDR3 contains 17 residues.

The chain links TRBV6-1 to TRBJ2-7, with 10 nucleotides matching TRBD2. V shed 5 bases, J shed 4 bases, and the junction held 5 bases outside the gene matches. Germline V gene data show CDR1 as MNHNS and CDR2 as SASEGT. CDR3 length equals 14 residues. The CDR3 nucleotides read TGTGCCAGCAGTTGGCCTAGCGGGAGATACGAGCAGTACTTC. Translation gives CASSWPSGRYEQYF.

The chain employs TRBV28 and TRBJ2-5, with D perhaps TRBD1 or TRBD2 (7 bases each). The CDR3 covers 16 residues. Trimming cost V 5 bases and J 1 base, with 17 bases left between them. Germline V lookup: CDR1 MDHEN, CDR2 SYDVKM. The CDR3: CASSPQGGALQETQYF. CDR3 coding DNA: TGTGCCAGCAGTCCCCAGGGGGGGGCGCTCCAAGAGACCCAGTACTTC.

Notes on this clonotype: This sequence may be a read error, since a much larger clone differs from it by one base. The chain uses TRBV5-4 and TRBJ2-1, with TRBD1 matching 8 bases. The V gene's germline CDR1 is SGHNT and CDR2 YYREEE (reference sequence). The CDR3 loop spans 15 amino acids. The CDR3 nucleotides read TGTGCCAGCAGCTTAGGACAGGGTGACTACAATGAGCAGATCTTC. Translating gives CASSLGQGDYNEQIF.

This clonotype turned up a few times. The V gene is TRBV13, the J gene TRBJ2-7; the match to TRBD1 covers 9 bases. This CDR3 is 14 amino acids long. The germline V gene encodes CDR1 PRHDT and CDR2 FYEKMQ (reference sequence). V dropped 8 bases and J dropped 4; count of bases not matched to a gene: 9. The CDR3 sequence: CASLQGQGGYEQYF. The CDR3 DNA reads TGTGCCAGCCTTCAGGGACAGGGCGGTTACGAGCAGTACTTC.

This clonotype was seen at least ten times. The J gene is TRBJ1-1, the V gene TRBV12-3 or TRBV12-4; D possibly corresponds to TRBD1 (5 bases). The CDR3 extends over 15 amino acids. Trimming took 6 bases from V and 2 from J, leaving 16 bases between them. The CDR3 loop is CASRPDRGDNTEAFF. Written as DNA, the CDR3 is TGTGCCAGCAGACCTGACAGAGGCGACAACACTGAAGCTTTCTTT.

As concerns this clonotype: This may stem from a read error, because a much larger clone lies one nucleotide away. V gene TRBV12-3 or TRBV12-4 combines with J gene TRBJ2-7; the D gene is possibly TRBD1 (6 bases). This CDR3 has 13 residues. Trimming removed 9 bases from V and 3 bases from J, with 15 bases in between. The CDR3: CARRPQDSYEQYF. Written as DNA, the CDR3 is TGTGCCAGGAGGCCTCAGGACAGCTACGAGCAGTACTTC.

With respect to this clonotype: Being one base from a much bigger clone, this may be a read error. The chain carries TRBV29-1 and TRBJ1-1, with TRBD1 matching 11 bases. Germline loops: CDR1 SQVTM, CDR2 ANQGSEA. V dropped 1 base and J dropped 7; count of bases not matched to a gene: 11. The CDR3 has 16 residues. CDR3 sequence: CSVEGGTGGVGNEAFF. CDR3 sequence (DNA): TGCAGCGTTGAAGGGGGGACAGGGGGGGTTGGCAATGAAGCTTTCTTT.

To note about this clonotype: The junction departs from the called germline gene at one end, perhaps through a read error. The chain has TRBV5-1 and TRBJ2-1; 16 nucleotides match TRBD2. CDR3 length equals 17 residues. Looked up from germline, CDR1 is SGHRS and CDR2 is YFSETQ. CDR3 DNA sequence: TGCGTCAGCACCGGGACTAGCGGGAGGGTCTCTCGCAATGAGCAGTTCTTC. It encodes CVSTGTSGRVSRNEQFF.

This clonotype was seen repeatedly, ten times or more. Sequence at one end of the junction differs from germline and may be a read error. This chain connects TRBV7-9 to TRBJ2-2, with TRBD2 matching 13 bases. The germline V gene has CDR1 SEHNR and CDR2 FQNEAQ (reference sequence). This CDR3 region has 15 residues. The CDR3 loop reads CASSPGLAGTGELFF. The DNA of the CDR3 is TGCGCCAGCAGCCCGGGACTAGCGGGAACTGGGGAGCTGTTTTTT.

The table lists this clonotype with many counts. V and J are TRBV4-1 and TRBJ2-3; D ambiguous. The CDR3 is made up of 11 amino acids. V lost 2 bases and J lost 4, with 1 base in between. Germline V gene lookup returns CDR1 MGHRA and CDR2 YSYEKL. The CDR3 is CASSQSDTQYF. The CDR3 DNA follows: TGCGCCAGCAGCCAATCAGATACGCAGTATTTT.